The TCR beta chain under discussion was sequenced for a study of blood T cell repertoires in COVID-19. Study as a whole: The cDNA or gDNA used as material had been derived from T cells, B-cell-depleted T cells, or PBMCs.

Profiled with immunoSEQ multiplex PCR; TCRdb holds only in-frame clones, not every one. The sample contains 270,000 or so clones, about 85% of which appear only once. The TCR sequence derives from a human donor in a cohort sampled during active COVID-19. Sequenced input: peripheral blood.

The CDR3 coding sequence is TGTGCCAGCAGTGAATCCGGGGGACGGAGCACAGATACGCAGTATTTT. This codes for CASSESGGRSTDTQYF. The rearrangement uses TRBV6-1 and TRBJ2-3; D is perhaps TRBD2 (6 bases). CDR3 size: 16 residues. V was trimmed by 2 bases and J by 0 bases, leaving 12 bases between them. Germline CDR1 and CDR2: MNHNS and SASEGT.